The 23 T cell receptor beta chains presented below share a single source sample, sequenced in a study of blood T cell repertoires in COVID-19. Profiled with immunoSEQ multiplex PCR; TCRdb holds only in-frame clones, not every one. The sample has roughly 250,000 clones, 75% to 90% seen once; the top ten hold more than 3.5%. The sequencing input was PBMCs or T cells enriched from blood (not recorded which). The source is a woman aged 25-40 years who had recovered from COVID-19.

The chain employs TRBV11-2 and TRBJ2-7; 8 nucleotides line up with TRBD1. The CDR3 contains 15 residues. Germline CDR1 reads SGHAT; CDR2 reads FQNNGV. Trimming removed 2 bases from V and 3 bases from J; junction bases left unmatched: 6. This chain's CDR3 is CASSLRTGLIYEQYF. Written as DNA, the CDR3 is TGTGCCAGCAGCTTACGGACAGGGCTTATCTACGAGCAGTACTTC.

This chain connects TRBV6-2 or TRBV6-3 to TRBJ2-7; 13 nucleotides agree with TRBD2. With V trimmed by 4 bases and J by 3 bases, 9 bases remained unmatched. Per the germline V gene, CDR1 is MNHEY and CDR2 is SVGEGT. This CDR3 has 17 amino acids. The CDR3: CASSSGLAGAANYEQYF. The CDR3 DNA follows: TGTGCCAGCAGTTCAGGACTAGCGGGGGCAGCGAACTACGAGCAGTACTTC.

The chain links TRBV24-1 to TRBJ2-5; 10 bases agree with TRBD2. The CDR3 is made up of 19 amino acids. The germline V gene has CDR1 KGHDR and CDR2 SFDVKD. Trimming at V came to 4 bases and at J to 1 base, leaving 14 bases not matched to a gene. Here the CDR3 reads CATSDSYWASGGSQETQYF. The CDR3 region has the DNA TGTGCCACCAGTGACTCATACTGGGCTAGCGGGGGCTCCCAAGAGACCCAGTACTTC.

CDR3 in DNA: TGCAGCGCGTCTGGGACAGGGGGCGCGGGTGGCTACACCTTC. It translates to CSASGTGGAGGYTF. The chain links TRBV29-1 to TRBJ1-2; 12 bases fit TRBD1. Trimming cost V 7 bases and J 7 bases; bases outside gene matches: 10. The CDR3 spans 14 residues. Germline CDR1 is SQVTM and CDR2 is ANQGSEA.

The chain employs TRBV28 and TRBJ2-1; D possibly corresponds to TRBD1 (6 bases). V dropped 6 bases and J dropped 7 bases, with 13 bases sitting between them. CDR3 length: 13 amino acids. Germline CDR1 and CDR2: MDHEN and SYDVKM. The CDR3 DNA reads TGTGCCAGCAGCCAGGGGACGTGGAATGAGCAGTTCTTC. It encodes CASSQGTWNEQFF.

The chain uses TRBV19 and TRBJ2-7; 10 bases line up with TRBD2. The V and J ends lost 5 bases and 1 base, in that order; junction bases with no gene match: 2. This CDR3 contains 14 residues. Germline CDR1 LNHDA, CDR2 SQIVND (reference sequence). The CDR3 bases are TGTGCCAGTAGTGTGACTAGCGGGTCCTACGAGCAGTACTTC. Its protein product is CASSVTSGSYEQYF.

The J gene is TRBJ2-2, the V gene TRBV19; 7 bases match TRBD1. The CDR3 spans 16 residues. The V and J ends lost 4 bases and 5 bases, in that order; junction bases with no gene match: 10. Germline values: CDR1 LNHDA, CDR2 SQIVND (reference sequence). The CDR3 spells CASSTDRTRPTGELFF. The CDR3 nucleotides read TGTGCCAGTAGTACGGACAGGACCCGACCAACCGGGGAGCTGTTTTTT.

This clone turned up a few times. The rearrangement joins TRBV5-5 to TRBJ1-3; 10 bases are shared with TRBD1. V shed 5 bases, J shed 0 bases, and the junction held 5 bases outside the gene matches. Per the germline V gene, CDR1 is SGHKS and CDR2 is YYEKEE (reference sequence). The length of the CDR3 is 16 residues. CDR3 DNA sequence: TGTGCCAGCAGGCGGGACAGGGGATTCTCTGGAAACACCATATATTTT. Amino acid sequence: CASRRDRGFSGNTIYF.

The chain carries TRBV7-9 and TRBJ2-7; TRBD2 matches 12 bases. The length of the CDR3 is 16 residues. V dropped 5 bases and J dropped 4; count of bases not matched to a gene: 9. The germline CDR1 and CDR2 sequences are SEHNR and FQNEAQ (reference sequence). The CDR3 DNA reads as TGTGCCAGCAGCCCTCGATACGGACTAGCGGGATACGAGCAGTACTTC. Translated, it gives CASSPRYGLAGYEQYF.

The V and J genes are TRBV28 and TRBJ2-1; TRBD2 matches at 7 bases. The CDR3 is 14 amino acids. The ends lost 2 bases at V and 7 bases at J; junction bases unmatched: 5. Germline values: CDR1 MDHEN, CDR2 SYDVKM. CDR3 loop: CASSLAGATNEQFF. The CDR3 region has the DNA TGTGCCAGCAGTTTAGCGGGAGCGACGAATGAGCAGTTCTTC.

The chain employs TRBV6-4 and TRBJ1-2, with a weak D call TRBD1 (6 bases). This CDR3 region has 13 residues. Germline-derived CDR1 and CDR2 are MRHNA and SNTAGT. V lost 4 bases, J lost 8 bases, and 14 bases lay in between. For the CDR3, the DNA is TGTGCCAGCAGTGCGGACAGTATGACGGGCTACACCTTC. Amino acids: CASSADSMTGYTF.

In this sample, this clone turned up a few times. V gene TRBV27 combines with J gene TRBJ1-5; a weak D match, TRBD1 (5 bases). The CDR3 length is 13 residues. Germline lookup yields CDR1 MNHEY and CDR2 SMNVEV (reference sequence). The V and J ends lost 7 bases and 7 bases respectively, with 14 bases between them. The CDR3 DNA reads TGTGCCAGCACAGGGACTCCGGGGCAGCCCCAGCATTTT. Its protein is CASTGTPGQPQHF.

This rearrangement joins TRBV5-1 to TRBJ1-4; D possibly corresponds to TRBD1 (6 bases). V was trimmed by 4 bases and J by 6 bases, leaving 16 bases between them. CDR1 and CDR2 (germline): SGHRS, YFSETQ. This CDR3 comprises 15 residues. The CDR3 sequence: CASSIGTTAYEKLFF. The CDR3 bases are TGCGCCAGCAGCATCGGGACAACCGCGTATGAAAAACTGTTTTTT. Looking up the rest from reference TRBV5-1 and TRBJ1-4 gives the full variable domain: KAGVTQTPRYLIKTRGQQVTLSCSPISGHRSVSWYQQTPGQGLQFLFEYFSETQRNKGNFPGRFSGRQFSNSRSEMNVSTLELGDSALYLCASSIGTTAYEKLFFGSGTQLSVL.

V is TRBV19 and J is TRBJ2-2; the match to TRBD1 covers 11 bases. The CDR3 is 20 amino acids. Germline CDR1 is LNHDA and CDR2 is SQIVND (reference sequence). The trim removed 9 bases at V and 1 base at J, leaving 19 bases unmatched. Here the CDR3 DNA reads TGTGCCAGCAATAGGGTTATCCGGGACAGGGGGACATGGAACACCGGGGAGCTGTTTTTT. Translated, it gives CASNRVIRDRGTWNTGELFF.

The V gene is TRBV13, the J gene TRBJ2-2, with no clear D. The CDR3 totals 12 residues. CDR1 is PRHDT and CDR2 is FYEKMQ in the germline V gene (reference sequence). Trimming took 7 bases from V and 6 from J, leaving 9 bases between them. The CDR3 nucleotides are TGTGCCAGCACCCTTTTCGCCGGGGAGCTGTTTTTT. It codes for CASTLFAGELFF.

The CDR3 protein is CASRYRDIHYEQYF. In nucleotides, the CDR3 is TGTGCCAGCAGGTACCGGGACATTCACTACGAGCAGTACTTC. The V and J genes are TRBV6-4 and TRBJ2-7; the D gene is possibly TRBD1 (6 bases). CDR3 size: 14 residues. V gave up 6 bases and J gave up 3 bases, with 15 bases separating them. Germline V CDR1 and CDR2: MRHNA, SNTAGT.

This chain joins TRBV10-3 and TRBJ2-7; 8 bases fit TRBD1. This CDR3 contains 14 residues. Per the germline V gene, CDR1 is ENHRY and CDR2 is SYGVKD. The V and J ends lost 2 bases and 2 bases, in that order; junction bases with no gene match: 2. CDR3 region: CAISEGQGAYEQYF. For the CDR3, the DNA is TGTGCCATCAGTGAGGGACAGGGAGCCTACGAGCAGTACTTC.

This clone was found a few times. V usage is TRBV19 and J usage is TRBJ1-5; TRBD1 matches 9 bases. V gave up 8 bases and J gave up 5 bases; unmatched junction bases: 10. The CDR3 extends over 15 amino acids. CDR1 LNHDA and CDR2 SQIVND come from the germline V gene (reference sequence). The CDR3 coding sequence is TGTGCCAGTGGGACAGGGAAGGGGCGGGATCAGCCCCAGCATTTT. It codes for CASGTGKGRDQPQHF.

This rearrangement joins TRBV19 to TRBJ2-3; TRBD2 is a possible D gene (6 bases). V was trimmed by 3 bases and J by 5 bases, leaving 15 bases between them. The CDR3 runs 15 residues. Germline CDR1 LNHDA, CDR2 SQIVND (reference sequence). DNA of the CDR3: TGTGCCAGTAGTATTGACGGACTAATGATAGATACGCAGTATTTT. This translates into CASSIDGLMIDTQYF.

Worth noting for this clone: The same CDR3 also results from other DNA sequences found in this sample. The rearrangement uses TRBV6-5 and TRBJ2-7; TRBD2 agrees at 7 bases. The V and J ends lost 7 bases and 0 bases, in that order; junction bases with no gene match: 3. The CDR3 has 13 residues. Germline-derived CDR1 and CDR2 are MNHEY and SVGAGI. CDR3 amino acids: CASNQRDSYEQYF. For the CDR3, the DNA is TGTGCCAGCAACCAGCGGGACTCCTACGAGCAGTACTTC.

The rearrangement uses TRBV3-1 (or the pseudogene TRBV3-2) and TRBJ2-7, with 12 bases aligning to TRBD2. The germline V gene has CDR1 LGHDT and CDR2 YNNKEL (reference sequence). The CDR3 runs to 13 residues. Germline trimming cut 10 bases from V and 4 bases from J; bases unmatched to any gene: 5. The CDR3 region has the DNA TGTGCCACAAGACTAGCGGGAGAATACGAGCAGTACTTC. Translated: CATRLAGEYEQYF.

The chain combines TRBV3-1 (or the pseudogene TRBV3-2) with TRBJ2-1; 7 positions match TRBD1. Germline V CDR1 and CDR2: LGHDT, YNNKEL (reference sequence). The ends lost 0 bases at V and 0 bases at J; junction bases unmatched: 8. CDR3 length: 18 amino acids. The CDR3 bases are TGTGCCAGCAGCCAAGATAAAGGGGGCAGGAGCTCCTACAATGAGCAGTTCTTC. Amino acids: CASSQDKGGRSSYNEQFF.

The rearrangement links TRBV24-1 to TRBJ2-3; 11 nucleotides align to TRBD2. The V gene's germline CDR1 is KGHDR and CDR2 SFDVKD. The CDR3 has 16 residues. The trim removed 6 bases at V and 0 bases at J, leaving 4 bases unmatched. CDR3 nucleotide sequence: TGTGCCACCAGTTACGGGACTAGCGGTAGCACAGATACGCAGTATTTT. Its translation: CATSYGTSGSTDTQYF.